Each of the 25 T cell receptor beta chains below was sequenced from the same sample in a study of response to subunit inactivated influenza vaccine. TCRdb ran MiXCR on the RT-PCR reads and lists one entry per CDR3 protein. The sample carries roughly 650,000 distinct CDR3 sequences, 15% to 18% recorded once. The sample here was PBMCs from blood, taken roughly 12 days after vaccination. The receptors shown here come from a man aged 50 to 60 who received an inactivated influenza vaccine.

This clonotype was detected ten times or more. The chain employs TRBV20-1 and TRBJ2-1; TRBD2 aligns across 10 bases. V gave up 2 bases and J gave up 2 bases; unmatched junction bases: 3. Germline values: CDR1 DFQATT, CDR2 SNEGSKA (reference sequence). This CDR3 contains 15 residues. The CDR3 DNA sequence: TGCAGTGCTAGACCGAGCGGGGGGGCCTACAATGAGCAGTTCTTC. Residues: CSARPSGGAYNEQFF.

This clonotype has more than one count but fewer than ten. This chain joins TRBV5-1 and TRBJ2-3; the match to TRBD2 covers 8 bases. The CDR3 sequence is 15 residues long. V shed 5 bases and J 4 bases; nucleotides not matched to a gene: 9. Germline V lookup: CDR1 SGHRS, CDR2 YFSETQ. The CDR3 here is CASSNSGTSPDTQYF. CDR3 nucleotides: TGCGCCAGCAGTAATAGCGGGACGTCCCCAGATACGCAGTATTTT. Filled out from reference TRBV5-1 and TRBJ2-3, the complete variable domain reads KAGVTQTPRYLIKTRGQQVTLSCSPISGHRSVSWYQQTPGQGLQFLFEYFSETQRNKGNFPGRFSGRQFSNSRSEMNVSTLELGDSALYLCASSNSGTSPDTQYFGPGTRLTVL.

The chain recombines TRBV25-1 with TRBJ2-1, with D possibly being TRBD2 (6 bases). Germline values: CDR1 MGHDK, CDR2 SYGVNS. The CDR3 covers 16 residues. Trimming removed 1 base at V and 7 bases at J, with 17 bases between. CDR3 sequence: CASSEWVSGLWNEQFF. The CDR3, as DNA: TGTGCCAGCAGTGAATGGGTTAGCGGACTATGGAATGAGCAGTTCTTC.

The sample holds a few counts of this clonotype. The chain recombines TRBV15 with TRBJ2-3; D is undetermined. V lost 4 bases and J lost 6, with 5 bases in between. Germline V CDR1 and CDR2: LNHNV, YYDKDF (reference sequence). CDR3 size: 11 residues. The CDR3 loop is CATSKEDTQYF. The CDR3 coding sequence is TGTGCCACCAGCAAGGAGGATACGCAGTATTTT. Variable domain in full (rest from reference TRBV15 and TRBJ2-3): DAMVIQNPRYQVTQFGKPVTLSCSQTLNHNVMYWYQQKSSQAPKLLFHYYDKDFNNEADTPDNFQSRRPNTSFCFLDIRSPGLGDTAMYLCATSKEDTQYFGPGTRLTVL.

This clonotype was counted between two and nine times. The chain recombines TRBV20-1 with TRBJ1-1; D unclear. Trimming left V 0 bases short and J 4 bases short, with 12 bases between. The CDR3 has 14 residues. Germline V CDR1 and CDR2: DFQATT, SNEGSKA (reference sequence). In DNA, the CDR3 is TGCAGTGCTAGAGATCAAGGGTATGGCACTGAAGCTTTCTTT. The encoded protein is CSARDQGYGTEAFF.

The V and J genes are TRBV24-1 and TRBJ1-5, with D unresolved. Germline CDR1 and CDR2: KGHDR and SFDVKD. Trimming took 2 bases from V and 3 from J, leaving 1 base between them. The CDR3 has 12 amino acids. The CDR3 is CATSDSNQPQHF. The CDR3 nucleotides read TGTGCCACCAGTGATTCCAATCAGCCCCAGCATTTT.

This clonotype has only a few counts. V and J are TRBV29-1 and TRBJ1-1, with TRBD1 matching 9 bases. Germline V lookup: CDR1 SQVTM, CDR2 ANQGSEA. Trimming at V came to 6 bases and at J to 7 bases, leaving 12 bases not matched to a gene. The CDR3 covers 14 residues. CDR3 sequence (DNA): TGCAGCGTAGGTTACGGGACAGGGAGAAGTGAAGCTTTCTTT. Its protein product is CSVGYGTGRSEAFF.

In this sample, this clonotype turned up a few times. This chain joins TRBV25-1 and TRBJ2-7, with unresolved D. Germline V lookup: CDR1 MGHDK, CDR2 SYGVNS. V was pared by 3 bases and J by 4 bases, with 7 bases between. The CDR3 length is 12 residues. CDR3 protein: CASSDLRYEQYF. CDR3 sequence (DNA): TGTGCCAGCAGTGATTTAAGATACGAGCAGTACTTC.

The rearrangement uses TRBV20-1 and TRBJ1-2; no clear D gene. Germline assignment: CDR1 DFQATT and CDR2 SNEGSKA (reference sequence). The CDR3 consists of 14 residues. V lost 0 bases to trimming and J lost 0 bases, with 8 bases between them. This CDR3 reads CSARDSGANYGYTF. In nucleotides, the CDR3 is TGCAGTGCTAGAGATTCGGGAGCTAACTATGGCTACACCTTC.

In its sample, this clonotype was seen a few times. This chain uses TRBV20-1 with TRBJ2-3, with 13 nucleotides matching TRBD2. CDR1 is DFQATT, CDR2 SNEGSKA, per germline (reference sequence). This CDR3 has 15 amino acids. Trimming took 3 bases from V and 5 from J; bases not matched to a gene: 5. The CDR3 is CSASAGLAGLDTQYF. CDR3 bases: TGCAGTGCTAGTGCGGGACTAGCGGGGTTAGATACGCAGTATTTT.

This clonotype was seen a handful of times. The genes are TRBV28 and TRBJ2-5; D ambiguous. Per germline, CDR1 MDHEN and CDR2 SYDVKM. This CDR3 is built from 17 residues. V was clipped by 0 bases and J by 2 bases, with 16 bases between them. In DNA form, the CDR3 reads TGTGCCAGCAGTTTATGGGCCCGGGCCAGCATGCAAGAGACCCAGTACTTC. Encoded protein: CASSLWARASMQETQYF.

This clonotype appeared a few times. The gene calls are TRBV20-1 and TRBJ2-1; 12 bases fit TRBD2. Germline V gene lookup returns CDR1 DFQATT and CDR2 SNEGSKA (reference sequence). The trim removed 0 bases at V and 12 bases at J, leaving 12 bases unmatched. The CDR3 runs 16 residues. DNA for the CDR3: TGCAGTGCTAGAGATCGGGCTCTAGCGGGGGGGCCTCGGCAGTTCTTC. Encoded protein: CSARDRALAGGPRQFF.

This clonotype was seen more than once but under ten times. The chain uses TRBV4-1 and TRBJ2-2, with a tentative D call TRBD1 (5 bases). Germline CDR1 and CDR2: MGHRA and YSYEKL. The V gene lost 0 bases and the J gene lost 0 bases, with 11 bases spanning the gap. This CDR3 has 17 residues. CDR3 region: CASSQEVRRANTGELFF. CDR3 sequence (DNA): TGCGCCAGCAGCCAAGAGGTCCGCAGGGCGAACACCGGGGAGCTGTTTTTT.

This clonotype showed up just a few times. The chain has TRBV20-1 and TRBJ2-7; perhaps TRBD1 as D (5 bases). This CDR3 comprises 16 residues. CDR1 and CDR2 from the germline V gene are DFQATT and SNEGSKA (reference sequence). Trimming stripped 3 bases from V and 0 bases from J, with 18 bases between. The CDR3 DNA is TGCAGTGCTAGGGGGATGAAGGGGATCAGCTCCTACGAGCAGTACTTC. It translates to CSARGMKGISSYEQYF.

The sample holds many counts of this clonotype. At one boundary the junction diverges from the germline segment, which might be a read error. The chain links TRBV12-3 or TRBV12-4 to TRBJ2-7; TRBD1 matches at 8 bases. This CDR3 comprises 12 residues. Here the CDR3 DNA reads TGCGCCAGCAGCTTCACAGGGGGCGAGCAGTACTTC. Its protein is CASSFTGGEQYF.

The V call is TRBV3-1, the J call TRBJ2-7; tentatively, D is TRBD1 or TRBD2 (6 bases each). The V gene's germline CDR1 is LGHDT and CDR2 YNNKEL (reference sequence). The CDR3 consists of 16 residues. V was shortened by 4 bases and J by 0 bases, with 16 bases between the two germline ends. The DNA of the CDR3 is TGTGCCAGCAGCCGTTTCGAAGGGGGGAGCTCCTACGAGCAGTACTTC. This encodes CASSRFEGGSSYEQYF.

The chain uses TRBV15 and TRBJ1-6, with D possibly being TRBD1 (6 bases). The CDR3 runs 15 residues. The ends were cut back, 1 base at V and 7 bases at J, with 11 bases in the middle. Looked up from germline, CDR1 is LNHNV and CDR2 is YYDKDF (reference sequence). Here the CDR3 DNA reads TGTGCCACCAGCAGAGCGGACAGAGGAAATTCACCCCTCCACTTT. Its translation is CATSRADRGNSPLHF.

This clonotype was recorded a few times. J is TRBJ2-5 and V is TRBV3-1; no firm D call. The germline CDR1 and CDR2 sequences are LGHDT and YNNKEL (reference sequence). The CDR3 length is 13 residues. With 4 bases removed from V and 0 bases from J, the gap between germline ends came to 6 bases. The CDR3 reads CASSREYQETQYF. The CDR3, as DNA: TGTGCCAGCAGCCGAGAATACCAAGAGACCCAGTACTTC.

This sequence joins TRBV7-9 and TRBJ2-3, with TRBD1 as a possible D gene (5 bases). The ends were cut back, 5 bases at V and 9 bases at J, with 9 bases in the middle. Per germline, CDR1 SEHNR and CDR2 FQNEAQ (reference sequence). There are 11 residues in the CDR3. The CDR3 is CASSPDTTQYF. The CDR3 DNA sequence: TGTGCCAGCAGCCCGGACACGACGCAGTATTTT.

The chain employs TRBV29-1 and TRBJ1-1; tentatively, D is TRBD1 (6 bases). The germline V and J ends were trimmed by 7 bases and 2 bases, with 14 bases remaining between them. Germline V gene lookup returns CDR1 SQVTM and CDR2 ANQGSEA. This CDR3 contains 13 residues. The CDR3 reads CSAEGGDNTEAFF. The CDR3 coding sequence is TGCAGCGCCGAAGGGGGTGATAACACTGAAGCTTTCTTT.

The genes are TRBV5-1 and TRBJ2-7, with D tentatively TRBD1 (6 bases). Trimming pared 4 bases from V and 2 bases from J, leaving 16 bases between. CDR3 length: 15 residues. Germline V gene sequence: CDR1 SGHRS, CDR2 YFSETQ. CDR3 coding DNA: TGCGCCAGCAGCCCGGGACAAATGAGCACCTACGAGCAGTACTTC. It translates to CASSPGQMSTYEQYF.

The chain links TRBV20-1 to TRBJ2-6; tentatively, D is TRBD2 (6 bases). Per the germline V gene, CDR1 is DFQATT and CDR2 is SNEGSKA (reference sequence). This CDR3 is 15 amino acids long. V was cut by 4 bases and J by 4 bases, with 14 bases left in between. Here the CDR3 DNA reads TGCAGTGCTATAAGGAGGGAAGACGGGGCCAACGTCCTGACTTTC. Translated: CSAIRREDGANVLTF.

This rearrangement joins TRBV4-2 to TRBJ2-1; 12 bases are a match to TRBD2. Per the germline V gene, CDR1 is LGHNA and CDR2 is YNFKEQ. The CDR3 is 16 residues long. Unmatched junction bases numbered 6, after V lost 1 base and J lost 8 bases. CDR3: CASSQGTSGIGYEQFF. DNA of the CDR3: TGTGCCAGCAGCCAAGGGACTAGCGGGATAGGGTATGAGCAGTTCTTC.

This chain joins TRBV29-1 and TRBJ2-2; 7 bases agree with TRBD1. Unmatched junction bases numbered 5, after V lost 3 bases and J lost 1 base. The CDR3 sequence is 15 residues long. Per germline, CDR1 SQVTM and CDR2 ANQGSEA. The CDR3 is CSVEEWTGNTGELFF. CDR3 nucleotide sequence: TGCAGCGTTGAGGAATGGACAGGGAACACCGGGGAGCTGTTTTTT.

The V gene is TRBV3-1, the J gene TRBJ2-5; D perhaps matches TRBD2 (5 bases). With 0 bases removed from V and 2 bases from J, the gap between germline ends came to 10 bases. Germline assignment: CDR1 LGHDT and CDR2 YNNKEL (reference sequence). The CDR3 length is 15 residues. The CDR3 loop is CASSQDMPGQETQYF. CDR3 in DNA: TGTGCCAGCAGCCAAGATATGCCGGGACAAGAGACCCAGTACTTC.